One and the same sample provided the 20 T cell receptor beta chains below, sequenced in a study of OX40 agonist ivuxolimab in advanced cancers. Method: immunoSEQ multiplex PCR; TCRdb's copy keeps in-frame clones and lacks some. The sample carries 60,000 or so clones, roughly 88% recorded once. The source material was CD4+ or CD8+ T cells sorted from blood, sampled in a trial of the OX40 agonist ivuxolimab. Receptor source: an adult with an advanced solid tumor such as melanoma, head and neck, liver or kidney cancer.

The rearrangement links TRBV7-8 to TRBJ1-5; a weak D match, TRBD1 (6 bases). The V end was cut by 1 base, the J end by 1 base, with 11 bases between. The CDR3 contains 16 residues. CDR1 SGHVS and CDR2 FQNEAQ come from the germline V gene. CDR3 nucleotides: TGTGCCAGCAGCTTAGTTCCGGGGGCGAGCAATCAGCCCCAGCATTTT. This codes for CASSLVPGASNQPQHF.

The V and J genes are TRBV4-1 and TRBJ2-5; maybe TRBD2 (6 bases). V was clipped by 4 bases and J by 7 bases, with 13 bases between them. Per the germline V gene, CDR1 is MGHRA and CDR2 is YSYEKL. CDR3 size: 13 residues. DNA for the CDR3: TGCGCCAGCAGCCCTTTCGGGGAGGTGACCCAGTACTTC. This encodes CASSPFGEVTQYF.

Remarks on this clone: The junction shows a germline mismatch at one end, possibly a read error. The genes are TRBV6-6 and TRBJ1-1; D ambiguous. Germline values: CDR1 MNHNY, CDR2 SVGAGI (reference sequence). The CDR3 loop spans 15 amino acids. The CDR3 nucleotides are TGTGCCATCAGTGAGTCCACAAGGAGGGTCACTGAAGCTTTCTTT. It is translated as CAISESTRRVTEAFF.

The V gene is TRBV5-1, the J gene TRBJ2-7; 10 bases map to TRBD1. Germline trimming cut 3 bases from V and 6 bases from J; bases unmatched to any gene: 18. The CDR3 spans 18 residues. Germline loops: CDR1 SGHRS, CDR2 YFSETQ. The CDR3 sequence is CASSWDTKGQGSSGEQYF. DNA for the CDR3: TGCGCCAGCAGCTGGGACACAAAGGGACAGGGGTCTTCTGGCGAGCAGTACTTC.

The chain recombines TRBV9 with TRBJ2-5; 9 nucleotides line up with TRBD2. Germline loops: CDR1 SGDLS, CDR2 YYNGEE. V was clipped by 0 bases and J by 1 base; unmatched bases: 10. This CDR3 region has 18 residues. In nucleotides, the CDR3 is TGTGCCAGCAGCGTAGCGGGGGGGGCTAGCGGGACCCAAGAGACCCAGTACTTC. It yields the protein CASSVAGGASGTQETQYF.

The CDR3, as DNA: TGTGCCAGCAGTATGGGTGGCGGGAGGGCGAACAATGAGCAGTTCTTC. Encoded protein: CASSMGGGRANNEQFF. The rearrangement uses TRBV28 and TRBJ2-1; TRBD2 agrees at 9 bases. The CDR3 spans 16 residues. Germline trimming cut 5 bases from V and 5 bases from J; bases unmatched to any gene: 10. Per germline, CDR1 MDHEN and CDR2 SYDVKM.

The chain has TRBV7-2 and TRBJ2-6; D is ambiguous. This CDR3 comprises 17 residues. Trimming pared 1 base from V and 1 base from J, leaving 11 bases between. CDR1 is SGHTA and CDR2 is FQGNSA in the germline V gene. The CDR3 loop is CASSLGFGRSGANVLTF. The DNA of the CDR3 is TGTGCCAGCAGCTTAGGGTTTGGCAGGTCTGGGGCCAACGTCCTGACTTTC.

V usage is TRBV7-2 and J usage is TRBJ2-7; unclear D gene. CDR3 size: 13 residues. Germline V gene sequence: CDR1 SGHTA, CDR2 FQGNSA. V gave up 2 bases and J gave up 7 bases, with 12 bases separating them. This CDR3 is CASSLTFTWEQYF. DNA of the CDR3: TGTGCCAGCAGCTTAACCTTCACGTGGGAGCAGTACTTC.

V and J are TRBV20-1 and TRBJ2-7; 7 bases match TRBD1. Germline-derived CDR1 and CDR2 are DFQATT and SNEGSKA (reference sequence). J was trimmed by 6 bases and V by 7 bases; bases with no gene match: 6. The CDR3 runs 11 residues. The CDR3 sequence is CSGRDRAEQYF. The CDR3 DNA sequence: TGCAGTGGCAGAGACAGGGCCGAGCAGTACTTC.

This chain uses TRBV5-4 with TRBJ2-3; 12 nucleotides align to TRBD2. Germline CDR1 reads SGHNT; CDR2 reads YYREEE (reference sequence). The CDR3 has 15 residues. Germline trimming cut 5 bases from V and 3 bases from J; bases unmatched to any gene: 4. The CDR3 here is CASSFGLAGTDTQYF. In DNA form, the CDR3 reads TGTGCCAGCAGTTTCGGACTAGCGGGAACAGATACGCAGTATTTT.

The V and J genes are TRBV6-1 and TRBJ1-5; a possible D gene is TRBD1 (5 bases). CDR3 length equals 11 residues. Per germline, CDR1 MNHNS and CDR2 SASEGT. V was shortened by 11 bases and J by 1 base, with 6 bases between the two germline ends. CDR3 coding DNA: TGTGCCTGGGGGAGCAATCAGCCCCAGCATTTT. Its protein product is CAWGSNQPQHF.

This rearrangement joins TRBV28 to TRBJ1-2; unclear D gene. The CDR3 totals 13 residues. Germline V gene data show CDR1 as MDHEN and CDR2 as SYDVKM. Trimming took off 5 bases at V and 4 bases at J, with 11 bases between the two ends. CDR3 nucleotide sequence: TGTGCCAGCAGTAACCCTAGTGGCTATGGCTACACCTTC. Amino acid sequence: CASSNPSGYGYTF.

The rearrangement links TRBV6-5 to TRBJ2-7; D gene uncertain. Germline CDR1 and CDR2: MNHEY and SVGAGI. V was clipped by 6 bases and J by 5 bases, with 17 bases between them. The CDR3 has 14 residues. CDR3 protein: CASSMAWAGNEQYF. CDR3 nucleotide sequence: TGTGCCAGCAGCATGGCCTGGGCTGGAAACGAGCAGTACTTC.

This clone was counted a single time. The chain is built from TRBV7-9 and TRBJ1-1; weak D call: TRBD1 (6 bases). Germline V gene data show CDR1 as SEHNR and CDR2 as FQNEAQ (reference sequence). There are 11 residues in the CDR3. CDR3 residues: CAGGASTEAFF. The CDR3, as DNA: TGTGCTGGGGGGGCAAGCACTGAAGCTTTCTTT.

The V call is TRBV10-3, the J call TRBJ1-1; TRBD1 aligns across 10 bases. Germline V CDR1 and CDR2: ENHRY, SYGVKD. The junction had 1 base not matched to a gene; V was cut back by 6 bases and J by 0 bases. This CDR3 is 14 amino acids long. The CDR3 spells CAIRGTGVNTEAFF. CDR3 nucleotide sequence: TGTGCCATCAGGGGGACAGGGGTGAACACTGAAGCTTTCTTT.

This clone showed up just once. The rearrangement joins TRBV18 to TRBJ2-2; 8 bases fit TRBD1. The CDR3 sequence is 15 residues long. CDR1 and CDR2 from the germline V gene are KGHSH and LQKENI. With V trimmed by 5 bases and J by 4 bases, 6 bases remained unmatched. The CDR3 loop is CASSGGQAFTGELFF. The CDR3 nucleotides read TGTGCCAGCTCAGGGGGACAGGCTTTCACCGGGGAGCTGTTTTTT. The whole variable domain, filled in from reference TRBV18 and TRBJ2-2, reads NAGVMQNPRHLVRRRGQEARLRCSPMKGHSHVYWYRQLPEEGLKFMVYLQKENIIDESGMPKERFSAEFPKEGPSILRIQQVVRGDSAAYFCASSGGQAFTGELFFGEGSRLTVL.

The chain links TRBV27 to TRBJ1-2, with D possibly matching TRBD1 (5 bases). The V and J ends lost 9 bases and 7 bases respectively, with 12 bases between them. The germline V gene encodes CDR1 MNHEY and CDR2 SMNVEV (reference sequence). The CDR3 is made up of 11 amino acids. In DNA form, the CDR3 reads TGTGCCAGTGGGGTGGGGGGTGGCTACACCTTC. This sequence encodes CASGVGGGYTF.

This chain's CDR3 is CASSQGSNSNQPQHF. In nucleotides, the CDR3 is TGTGCCAGCTCTCAGGGCTCCAATAGCAATCAGCCCCAGCATTTT. The chain is built from TRBV9 and TRBJ1-5; possibly TRBD1 for D (5 bases). The CDR3 sequence is 15 residues long. The V gene lost 7 bases and the J gene lost 0 bases, with 14 bases spanning the gap. Per the germline V gene, CDR1 is SGDLS and CDR2 is YYNGEE.

J is TRBJ1-1 and V is TRBV2; 7 bases fit TRBD1. This CDR3 has 13 amino acids. The V gene's germline CDR1 is SNHLY and CDR2 FYNNEI. The V segment lost 4 bases and the J segment 1 base; nucleotides outside the gene matches: 0. CDR3 region: CASSGQGNTEAFF. As DNA, the CDR3 is TGTGCCAGCAGTGGACAGGGGAACACTGAAGCTTTCTTT.

The chain recombines TRBV9 with TRBJ1-3; D ambiguous. This CDR3 has 16 residues. Between the trimmed V and J ends, which lost 3 bases and 0 bases, there was a span of 13 bases. Germline lookup yields CDR1 SGDLS and CDR2 YYNGEE. The CDR3 reads CASSEDGGFSGNTIYF. The DNA for the CDR3 is TGTGCCAGCAGCGAGGACGGCGGCTTCTCTGGAAACACCATATATTTT.